The 17 T cell receptor beta chains in this list originate from one sample, sequenced in a study of T cell responses to AZD1222 COVID-19 vaccine. Sequenced by immunoSEQ multiplex PCR; TCRdb stores in-frame clones only, minus some. Of 150,000 or so clones listed, about nine tenths are singletons. The material was peripheral blood, obtained 28 days after the second AZD1222 dose. The origin of the receptors is an adult who received the AZD1222 COVID-19 vaccine.

Details on this clone: Other DNA sequences within the sample encode an identical CDR3. V and J are TRBV11-3 and TRBJ2-1; D call uncertain. Germline loops: CDR1 SGHNT, CDR2 YENEEA. V lost 3 bases and J lost 7, with 4 bases in between. The CDR3 consists of 11 residues. For the CDR3, the DNA is TGTGCCAGCAGCTTGGGGAATGAGCAGTTCTTC. Its translation is CASSLGNEQFF. Drawing the rest from reference TRBV11-3 and TRBJ2-1, the complete variable domain is EAGVVQSPRYKIIEKKQPVAFWCNPISGHNTLYWYLQNLGQGPELLIRYENEEAVDDSQLPKDRFSAERLKGVDSTLKIQPAELGDSAVYLCASSLGNEQFFGPGTRLTVL.

This clone was counted a single time. The V call is TRBV18, the J call TRBJ1-4; D not resolved. V lost 6 bases and J lost 3, with 11 bases in between. CDR3 length: 14 residues. Germline CDR1 and CDR2: KGHSH and LQKENI. The CDR3 spells CASSPRAANEKLFF. In nucleotides, the CDR3 is TGTGCCAGCTCTCCGCGCGCGGCTAATGAAAAACTGTTTTTT.

This clone has only one observation. This chain links TRBV12-3 or TRBV12-4 with TRBJ1-2; possibly TRBD1 for D (6 bases). The ends were cut back, 3 bases at V and 8 bases at J, with 13 bases in the middle. This CDR3 region has 13 residues. CDR3 region: CASSFIWGHGYTF. CDR3 nucleotide sequence: TGTGCCAGCAGTTTTATTTGGGGACACGGCTACACCTTC.

The chain has TRBV5-1 and TRBJ2-5; possible D gene TRBD2, 6 bases. The germline CDR1 and CDR2 sequences are SGHRS and YFSETQ. The CDR3 extends over 16 amino acids. V lost 4 bases and J lost 0, with 16 bases in between. Written as DNA, the CDR3 is TGCGCCAGCAGCACCATGGCGGCGGGGTACCAAGAGACCCAGTACTTC. Its translation: CASSTMAAGYQETQYF.

The V call is TRBV10-3, the J call TRBJ2-5; TRBD2 matches 9 bases. The ends lost 5 bases at V and 3 bases at J; junction bases unmatched: 7. The CDR3 loop spans 15 amino acids. CDR1 is ENHRY, CDR2 SYGVKD, per germline. Here the CDR3 reads CAISSSGTGKETQYF. DNA for the CDR3: TGTGCCATCAGTTCTAGCGGGACGGGGAAAGAGACCCAGTACTTC.

This chain joins TRBV6-5 and TRBJ2-1, with a possible D match to TRBD1 (6 bases). Trimming cost V 6 bases and J 5 bases, with 11 bases left between them. Germline V gene data show CDR1 as MNHEY and CDR2 as SVGAGI. The CDR3 covers 13 residues. In nucleotides, the CDR3 is TGTGCCAGCAGACCCAGGGGAAACAATGAGCAGTTCTTC. Amino acid sequence: CASRPRGNNEQFF.

The V call is TRBV6-5, the J call TRBJ2-7, with TRBD2 identical over 14 bases. Germline loops: CDR1 MNHEY, CDR2 SVGAGI. The V gene end was trimmed by 7 bases and the J gene end by 3 bases; junction bases not matched to a gene: 2. The CDR3 consists of 14 residues. In DNA form, the CDR3 reads TGTGCCAGCACGGGACTAGCGGGGGACTACGAGCAGTACTTC. It codes for CASTGLAGDYEQYF.

The table lists this clone with a count of one. The V gene is TRBV14, the J gene TRBJ2-1; 9 nucleotides agree with TRBD2. Germline V lookup: CDR1 SGHDN, CDR2 FVKESK. V was clipped by 4 bases and J by 14 bases; unmatched bases: 6. This CDR3 has 12 residues. Written as DNA, the CDR3 is TGTGCCAGCAGCCCTAGCGGGGAGATAAAGTTCTTC. Its protein product is CASSPSGEIKFF.

The CDR3 spells CASSLVTGTDSNQPQHF. CDR3 in DNA: TGTGCCAGCAGCTTAGTCACCGGGACCGATTCCAATCAGCCCCAGCATTTT. This chain links TRBV7-9 with TRBJ1-5; a weak D match, TRBD1 (5 bases). This CDR3 comprises 17 residues. Trimming pared 1 base from V and 3 bases from J, leaving 16 bases between. CDR1 SEHNR and CDR2 FQNEAQ come from the germline V gene (reference sequence).

This chain uses TRBV2 with TRBJ1-2, with D perhaps TRBD1 (5 bases). The V gene's germline CDR1 is SNHLY and CDR2 FYNNEI. The V end lost 0 bases, the J end lost 14 bases, and 10 bases lay between the germline ends. The CDR3 length is 11 residues. The CDR3 nucleotides are TGTGCCAGCAGTGAAGCCGGACACCGGACCTTC. The encoded protein is CASSEAGHRTF.

V is TRBV13 and J is TRBJ1-1; D might be TRBD1 (5 bases). Trimming removed 1 base at V and 4 bases at J, with 7 bases between. The germline gives CDR1 PRHDT, CDR2 FYEKMQ (reference sequence). This CDR3 is 13 amino acids long. CDR3 in DNA: TGTGCCAGCAGCTTAGTTGGGGGCACTGAAGCTTTCTTT. Amino acid sequence: CASSLVGGTEAFF.

CDR3 region: CASSVEADLASELFF. The CDR3 region has the DNA TGTGCCAGCAGCGTAGAGGCAGATTTAGCCTCAGAGCTGTTTTTT. J is TRBJ2-2 and V is TRBV9; no definite D call. V was cut by 0 bases and J by 11 bases, with 17 bases left in between. Germline V gives CDR1 SGDLS, CDR2 YYNGEE. The CDR3 totals 15 residues. Filled out from reference TRBV9 and TRBJ2-2, the complete variable domain reads DSGVTQTPKHLITATGQRVTLRCSPRSGDLSVYWYQQSLDQGLQFLIQYYNGEERAKGNILERFSAQQFPDLHSELNLSSLELGDSALYFCASSVEADLASELFFGEGSRLTVL.

This chain connects TRBV6-5 to TRBJ1-2, with a possible D match to TRBD1 (6 bases). CDR3 size: 13 residues. Germline lookup yields CDR1 MNHEY and CDR2 SVGAGI. V lost 6 bases, J lost 5 bases, and 13 bases lay in between. This CDR3 reads CASRGARGYGYTF. CDR3 DNA: TGTGCCAGCAGGGGGGCGCGGGGATATGGCTACACCTTC.

The gene calls are TRBV5-5 and TRBJ1-3; 8 positions match TRBD1. The CDR3 length is 14 residues. The germline gives CDR1 SGHKS, CDR2 YYEKEE (reference sequence). Trimming removed 4 bases from V and 2 bases from J; junction bases left unmatched: 2. The CDR3 bases are TGTGCCAGCAGCGTGACAGGGGCTGGAAACACCATATATTTT. Translating gives CASSVTGAGNTIYF.

V gene TRBV3-1 (or the pseudogene TRBV3-2) combines with J gene TRBJ2-3; D perhaps matches TRBD1 (6 bases). CDR3 length: 16 amino acids. Germline CDR1 is LGHDT and CDR2 is YNNKEL (reference sequence). Trimming shortened V by 1 base and J by 1 base, and 12 bases separated the two germline ends. CDR3 sequence reads: CASSQGTDSRTDTQYF. The CDR3 DNA sequence: TGTGCCAGCAGCCAAGGAACGGACAGCCGCACAGATACGCAGTATTTT.

This clone was picked up one time. The chain recombines TRBV5-1 with TRBJ1-4; TRBD1 is a possible D gene (5 bases). Trimming stripped 3 bases from V and 8 bases from J, with 11 bases between. The CDR3 is 13 residues long. Germline loops: CDR1 SGHRS, CDR2 YFSETQ. The CDR3 loop is CASSYQGGEKLFF. CDR3 DNA: TGCGCCAGCAGCTACCAGGGAGGAGAAAAACTGTTTTTT.

The chain combines TRBV5-4 with TRBJ1-5; D call uncertain. CDR1 is SGHNT and CDR2 is YYREEE in the germline V gene (reference sequence). This CDR3 is 14 amino acids long. V lost 0 bases, J lost 5 bases, and 9 bases lay in between. The CDR3 DNA reads TGTGCCAGCAGCTTGGAAGGGAGGGATCAGCCCCAGCATTTT. Its translation: CASSLEGRDQPQHF.